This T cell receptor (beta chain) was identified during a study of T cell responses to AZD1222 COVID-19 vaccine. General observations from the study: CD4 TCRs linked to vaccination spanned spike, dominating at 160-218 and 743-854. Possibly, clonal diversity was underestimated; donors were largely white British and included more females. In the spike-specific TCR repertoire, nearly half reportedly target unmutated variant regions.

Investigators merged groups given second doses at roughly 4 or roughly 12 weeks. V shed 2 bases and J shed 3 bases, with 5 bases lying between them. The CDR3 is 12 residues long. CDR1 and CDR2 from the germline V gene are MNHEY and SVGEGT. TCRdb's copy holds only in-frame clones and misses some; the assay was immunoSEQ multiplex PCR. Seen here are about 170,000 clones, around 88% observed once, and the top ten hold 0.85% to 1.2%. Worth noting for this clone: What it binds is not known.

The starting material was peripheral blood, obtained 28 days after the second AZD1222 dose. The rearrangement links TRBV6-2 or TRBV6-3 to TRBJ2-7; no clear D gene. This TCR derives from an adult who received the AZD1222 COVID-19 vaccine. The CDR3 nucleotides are TGTGCCAGCAGTTACGACAACTACGAGCAGTACTTC. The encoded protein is CASSYDNYEQYF.